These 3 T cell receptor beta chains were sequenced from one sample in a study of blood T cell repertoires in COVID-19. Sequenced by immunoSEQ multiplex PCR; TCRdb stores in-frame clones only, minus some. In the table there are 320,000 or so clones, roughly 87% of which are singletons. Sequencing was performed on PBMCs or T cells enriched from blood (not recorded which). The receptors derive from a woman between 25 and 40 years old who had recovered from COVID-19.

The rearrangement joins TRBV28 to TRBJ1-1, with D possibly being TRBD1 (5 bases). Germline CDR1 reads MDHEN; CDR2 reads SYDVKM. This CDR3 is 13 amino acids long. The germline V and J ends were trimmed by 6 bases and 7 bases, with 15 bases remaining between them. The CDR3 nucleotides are TGTGCCAGCAGGCGGGGGAGAAGGGATGAAGCTTTCTTT. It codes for CASRRGRRDEAFF.

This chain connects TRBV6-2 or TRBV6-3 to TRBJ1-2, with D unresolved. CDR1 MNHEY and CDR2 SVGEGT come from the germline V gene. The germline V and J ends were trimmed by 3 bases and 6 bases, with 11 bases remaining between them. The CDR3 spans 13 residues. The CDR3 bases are TGTGCCAGCAGTTATACCCCAGAAGATGGCTACACCTTC. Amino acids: CASSYTPEDGYTF.

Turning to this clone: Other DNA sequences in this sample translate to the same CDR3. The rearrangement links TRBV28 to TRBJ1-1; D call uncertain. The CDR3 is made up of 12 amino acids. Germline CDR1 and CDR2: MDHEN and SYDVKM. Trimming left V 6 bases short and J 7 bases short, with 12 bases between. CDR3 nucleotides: TGTGCCAGCAGACTAAGAAAGCTTGAAGCTTTCTTT. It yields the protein CASRLRKLEAFF.